The 10 T cell receptor beta chains below all came from one sample that was sequenced in a study of control samples from healthy donors and cancer patients. Profiled with immunoSEQ multiplex PCR; TCRdb holds only in-frame clones, not every one. The repertoire consists of roughly 120,000 clones, with 80% to 90% occurring once and the leading ten covering 40%. Material for sequencing was blood. These receptors were obtained from a man aged 50-59 years in good health.

The V call is TRBV10-3, the J call TRBJ1-1; no definite D call. Trimming cost V 6 bases and J 2 bases, with 10 bases left between them. CDR1 is ENHRY, CDR2 SYGVKD, per germline. CDR3 size: 13 residues. CDR3 residues: CAIRREVNTEAFF. CDR3 nucleotide sequence: TGTGCCATCAGAAGGGAGGTCAACACTGAAGCTTTCTTT.

The chain's CDR3 is CASSVGDGGRTEAFF. CDR3 DNA: TGTGCCAGCAGCGTAGGGGACGGGGGGCGAACTGAAGCTTTCTTT. The rearrangement links TRBV9 to TRBJ1-1; possible D gene TRBD1, 6 bases. With 0 bases removed from V and 5 bases from J, the gap between germline ends came to 14 bases. CDR3 size: 15 residues. CDR1 is SGDLS and CDR2 is YYNGEE in the germline V gene.

V is TRBV5-1 and J is TRBJ1-4; 10 bases map to TRBD1. The V gene's germline CDR1 is SGHRS and CDR2 YFSETQ. Trimming cost V 0 bases and J 5 bases; bases outside gene matches: 1. CDR3 length equals 15 residues. CDR3 sequence reads: CASSLVGQGNEKLFF. CDR3 nucleotides: TGCGCCAGCAGCTTGGTGGGACAGGGGAATGAAAAACTGTTTTTT.

This clone was picked up a small number of times. DNA for the CDR3: TGTGCCAGTAGAGACGACAGGGCGAGCACTGAAGCTTTCTTT. This codes for CASRDDRASTEAFF. The chain employs TRBV19 and TRBJ1-1, with 7 bases matching TRBD1. Unmatched junction bases numbered 8, after V lost 6 bases and J lost 4 bases. Germline CDR1 is LNHDA and CDR2 is SQIVND (reference sequence). This CDR3 spans 14 amino acids.

This CDR3 reads CSVGTGRGTEAFF. CDR3 nucleotides: TGCAGCGTTGGGACAGGGCGTGGGACTGAAGCTTTCTTT. V is TRBV29-1 and J is TRBJ1-1, with 8 bases identical to TRBD1. V shed 4 bases and J 5 bases; nucleotides not matched to a gene: 6. This CDR3 spans 13 amino acids. Germline V gene lookup returns CDR1 SQVTM and CDR2 ANQGSEA.

This chain links TRBV29-1 with TRBJ1-1; possibly TRBD1 for D (6 bases). Trimming took off 8 bases at V and 2 bases at J, with 15 bases between the two ends. The CDR3 has 13 amino acids. CDR1 and CDR2 (germline): SQVTM, ANQGSEA. This chain's CDR3 is CSIRDTPNTEAFF. Written as DNA, the CDR3 is TGCAGCATTCGGGACACCCCTAACACTGAAGCTTTCTTT. The whole variable domain, remainder taken from reference TRBV29-1 and TRBJ1-1, is SAVISQKPSRDICQRGTSLTIQCQVDSQVTMMFWYRQQPGQSLTLIATANQGSEATYESGFVIDKFPISRPNLTFSTLTVSNMSPEDSSIYLCSIRDTPNTEAFFGQGTRLTVV.

This clone was counted a single time. This chain links TRBV5-1 with TRBJ1-2, with 7 bases matching TRBD1. CDR3 length: 14 amino acids. From germline, CDR1 is SGHRS and CDR2 YFSETQ. Trimming took 4 bases from V and 0 from J; bases not matched to a gene: 3. The CDR3 is CASSPTGSNYGYTF. DNA of the CDR3: TGCGCCAGCAGCCCGACAGGGTCTAACTATGGCTACACCTTC.

The rearrangement uses TRBV11-2 and TRBJ1-1; perhaps TRBD1 as D (5 bases). Germline CDR1 reads SGHAT; CDR2 reads FQNNGV. CDR3 length: 17 residues. Trimming pared 1 base from V and 1 base from J, leaving 16 bases between. Here the CDR3 reads CASSLVKGHSPNTEAFF. CDR3 sequence (DNA): TGTGCCAGCAGCTTAGTCAAGGGGCACAGCCCGAACACTGAAGCTTTCTTT.

The CDR3 DNA sequence: TGTGCCAGCAGTTACAGGGGAAGCGATCAGCCCCAGCATTTT. It yields the protein CASSYRGSDQPQHF. The chain employs TRBV6-5 and TRBJ1-5, with a weak D call TRBD1 (5 bases). Germline V gives CDR1 MNHEY, CDR2 SVGAGI. Trimming removed 2 bases from V and 5 bases from J, with 10 bases in between. The CDR3 sequence is 14 residues long.

This clone was detected once. In DNA, the CDR3 is TGTGCCAGCAGCTTAGGCCTCAGGAGGGACCAAGAAAAACTGTTTTTT. This sequence encodes CASSLGLRRDQEKLFF. V and J are TRBV7-9 and TRBJ1-4, with TRBD1 as a possible D gene (5 bases). The CDR3 sequence is 16 residues long. V lost 1 base to trimming and J lost 8 bases, with 17 bases between them. Germline V lookup: CDR1 SEHNR, CDR2 FQNEAQ (reference sequence).